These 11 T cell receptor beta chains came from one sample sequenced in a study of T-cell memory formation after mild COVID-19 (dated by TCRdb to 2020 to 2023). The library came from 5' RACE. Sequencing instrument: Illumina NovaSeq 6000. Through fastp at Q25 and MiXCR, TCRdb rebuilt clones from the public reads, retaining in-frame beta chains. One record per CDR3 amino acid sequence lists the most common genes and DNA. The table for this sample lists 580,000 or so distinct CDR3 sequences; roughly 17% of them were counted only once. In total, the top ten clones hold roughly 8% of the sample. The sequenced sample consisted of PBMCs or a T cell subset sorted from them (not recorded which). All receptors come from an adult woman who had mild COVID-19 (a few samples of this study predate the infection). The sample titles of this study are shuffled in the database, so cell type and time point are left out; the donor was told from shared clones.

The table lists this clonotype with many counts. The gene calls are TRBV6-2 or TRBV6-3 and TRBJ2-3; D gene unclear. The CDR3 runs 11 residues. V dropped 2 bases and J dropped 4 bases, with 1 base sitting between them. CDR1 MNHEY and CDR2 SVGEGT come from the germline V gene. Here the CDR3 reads CASSYPDTQYF. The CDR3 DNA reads TGTGCCAGCAGTTACCCAGATACGCAGTATTTT.

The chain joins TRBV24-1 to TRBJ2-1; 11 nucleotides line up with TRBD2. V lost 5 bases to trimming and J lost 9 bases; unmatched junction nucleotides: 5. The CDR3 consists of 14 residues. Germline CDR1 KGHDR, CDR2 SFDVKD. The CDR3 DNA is TGTGCCACCAGTGTAGCGGGGGGGCCGGGTGAGCAGTTCTTC. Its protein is CATSVAGGPGEQFF.

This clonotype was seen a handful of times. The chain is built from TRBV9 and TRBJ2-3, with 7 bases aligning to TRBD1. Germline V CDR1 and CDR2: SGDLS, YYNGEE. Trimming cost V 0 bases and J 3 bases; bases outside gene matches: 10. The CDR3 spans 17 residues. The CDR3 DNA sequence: TGTGCCAGCAGCGTAGGGGAGTTCCAGGGGGAGACAGATACGCAGTATTTT. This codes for CASSVGEFQGETDTQYF.

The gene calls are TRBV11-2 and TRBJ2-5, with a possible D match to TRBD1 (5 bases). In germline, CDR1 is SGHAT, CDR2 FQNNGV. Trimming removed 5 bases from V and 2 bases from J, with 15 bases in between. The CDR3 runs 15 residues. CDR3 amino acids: CASSVGHSEQETQYF. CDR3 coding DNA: TGTGCCAGCAGCGTTGGACACAGCGAACAAGAGACCCAGTACTTC. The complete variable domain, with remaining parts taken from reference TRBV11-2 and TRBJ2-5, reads EAGVAQSPRYKIIEKRQSVAFWCNPISGHATLYWYQQILGQGPKLLIQFQNNGVVDDSQLPKDRFSAERLKGVDSTLKIQPAKLEDSAVYLCASSVGHSEQETQYFGPGTRLLVL.

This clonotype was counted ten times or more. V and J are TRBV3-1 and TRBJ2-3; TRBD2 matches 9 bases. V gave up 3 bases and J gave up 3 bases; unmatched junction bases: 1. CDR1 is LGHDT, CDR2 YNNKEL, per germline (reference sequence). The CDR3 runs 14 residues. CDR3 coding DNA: TGTGCCAGCAGCCAGCGGGAGGGGACAGATACGCAGTATTTT. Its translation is CASSQREGTDTQYF.

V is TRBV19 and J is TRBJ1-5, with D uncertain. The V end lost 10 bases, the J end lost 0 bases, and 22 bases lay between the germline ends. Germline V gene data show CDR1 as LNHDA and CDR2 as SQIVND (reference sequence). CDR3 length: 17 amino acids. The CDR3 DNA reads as TGTGCCACCACACGGGATCCTAGGGCCTATAGCAATCAGCCCCAGCATTTT. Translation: CATTRDPRAYSNQPQHF.

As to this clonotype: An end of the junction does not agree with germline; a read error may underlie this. In DNA, the CDR3 is TGTGCCAGCAGTTTATACGGGACAGGGGGGTCTCAGCACCAGCATTTT. Protein: CASSLYGTGGSQHQHF. This chain links TRBV28 with TRBJ1-5, with TRBD1 identical over 11 bases. CDR3 length equals 16 residues. In germline, CDR1 is MDHEN, CDR2 SYDVKM.

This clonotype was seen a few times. Here the CDR3 reads CASSPTPGKGPETQYF. The CDR3 region has the DNA TGTGCCAGCAGCCCGACCCCTGGAAAGGGGCCAGAGACCCAGTACTTC. The rearrangement uses TRBV5-4 and TRBJ2-5; D possibly corresponds to TRBD1 (5 bases). CDR1 is SGHNT, CDR2 YYREEE, per germline (reference sequence). Trimming cost V 4 bases and J 4 bases, with 20 bases left between them. The CDR3 contains 16 residues.

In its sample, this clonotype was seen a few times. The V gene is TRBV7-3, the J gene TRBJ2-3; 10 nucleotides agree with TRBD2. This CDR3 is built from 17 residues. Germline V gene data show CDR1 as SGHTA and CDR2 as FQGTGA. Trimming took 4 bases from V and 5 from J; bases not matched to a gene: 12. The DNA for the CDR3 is TGTGCCAGCAGCTCTCTTCTAGCGGGAGTAGGTGGAGATACGCAGTATTTT. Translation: CASSSLLAGVGGDTQYF.

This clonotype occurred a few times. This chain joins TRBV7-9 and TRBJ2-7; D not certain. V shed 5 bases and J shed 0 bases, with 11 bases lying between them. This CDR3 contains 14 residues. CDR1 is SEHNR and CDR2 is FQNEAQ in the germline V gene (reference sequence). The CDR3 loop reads CASSPRFFSYEQYF. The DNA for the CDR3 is TGTGCCAGCAGCCCCCGGTTTTTCTCCTACGAGCAGTACTTC. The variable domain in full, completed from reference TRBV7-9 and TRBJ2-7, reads DTGVSQNPRHKITKRGQNVTFRCDPISEHNRLYWYRQTLGQGPEFLTYFQNEAQLEKSRLLSDRFSAERPKGSFSTLEIQRTEQGDSAMYLCASSPRFFSYEQYFGPGTRLTVT.

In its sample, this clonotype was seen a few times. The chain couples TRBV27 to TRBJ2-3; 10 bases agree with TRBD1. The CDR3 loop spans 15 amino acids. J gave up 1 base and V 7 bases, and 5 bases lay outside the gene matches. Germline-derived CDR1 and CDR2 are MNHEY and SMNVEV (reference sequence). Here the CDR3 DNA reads TGTGCCAGCACCCCGGGACAGGGGCGCACAGATACGCAGTATTTT. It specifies CASTPGQGRTDTQYF.